This T cell receptor beta chain is drawn from a study of T cells in Graves' hyperthyroidism and ophthalmopathy (dated by TCRdb to about 2019). For context, the study as a whole: Peripheral blood samples were taken at the time of initial diagnosis, prior to any treatment. For training and testing, the roughly 100 patients in the discovery cohort were randomly divided in a 7:3 ratio. TCR Vbeta CDR3 sequencing of some 140 peripheral blood samples (43 ophthalmopathy, roughly 74 hyperthyroidism and 17 progressor patients) is reported in the paper. In roughly six Graves' hyperthyroidism patients, the study also compared T-cell repertoires from thyroid tissue with T-cell repertoires from blood. TCR V-J signatures able to tell the groups apart were searched for in a discovery cohort of 95 to 100 patients, of whom fewer than 45 had Graves' ophthalmopathy and about 60 had stable Graves' hyperthyroidism. Following sampling, methimazole starting at 30 mg daily was given to hyperthyroidism patients, and high-dose intravenous methylprednisolone was given to ophthalmopathy patients. Prospective prediction of ophthalmopathy was tested in an independent validation cohort of approximately 19 hyperthyroidism patients and 17 patients who later progressed to ophthalmopathy. Study-wide findings and limitations: Sample size was not statistically predetermined, and blinding of investigators to group allocation was not performed. Ophthalmopathy was separated from stable hyperthyroidism by a 13 V-J signature model, with roughly 88% sensitivity and approximately 81% specificity obtained in cross-validation and 80%/75% obtained in testing. Blood samples also contained most of the expanded thyroid clonotypes (frequency above 0.001), which suggests that blood repertoires may reflect thyroid immune responses. In validation, the model predicted progression to ophthalmopathy a median of around 6.5 months before onset, with roughly 71% sensitivity and almost 75% specificity.

Ophthalmopathy patients had moderately to severely active disease, Clinical Activity Score of at least 3, NOSPECS grade of at least 4, and duration under 3 months. Exclusion was applied to patients with uncontrolled infections, other autoimmune diseases, pregnancy or lactation. Diagnoses were based on clinical symptoms, serum thyroxine and TRAb, thyroid ultrasound and orbital computed tomography. Ficoll-Paque density gradient centrifugation was used to isolate PBMCs from around 9.1 ml of fresh peripheral blood. Total RNA was extracted with Trizol reagent, and quality was checked on an Agilent 2100 Bioanalyzer. V trim: 4 bases; J trim: 1 base; unmatched bases: 3. CDR3 length: 15 amino acids, cysteine to phenylalanine. The kept DNA is CDR3 alone, 45 bases in frame from the first base. The germline V gene (reference sequence) provides CDR1 LNHDA and CDR2 SQIVND. This clonotype appeared a few times. Its antigen is currently not known. No base quality information exists; no much larger clone differs at one position.

TCR beta CDR3 regions were amplified from RNA transcripts. The first round of RT-PCR for the TCR CDR3 was performed with the HTBI primer set and the Qiagen OneStep RT-PCR kit. The libraries were constructed in a second round of multiplex PCR and then size-selected and purified. The libraries were sequenced on an Illumina HiSeq2000 using paired-end 100 bp reads. Concerning the study's data processing: Raw data were processed with SOAPnuke, discarding reads with adapters, uncalled bases, mean Phred below 15, or no exact constant-primer or identifier match. COPE v1.2.5 was used to merge the high-quality paired reads, and each unique nucleotide sequence was defined as a clonotype. MiTCR v1.1 was used to align the clonotypes against IMGT TRBV, TRBD and TRBJ reference segments. The analysis was restricted to V-J combinations with a frequency above 0.0001, which together covered around 99% of the repertoires. The TCS score was defined as F50 (clonal expansion) divided by E x V (chaos), with BLOSUM62-based TCRdist calculated between CDR3 peptides within each V-J. Welch's t-statistics and random forest reduced 500 to 550 V-J features to around 14, which were used in a naive Bayes classifier (R e1071). TCRdb ran its own pipeline on the public reads, namely fastp trimming at Q25 and MiXCR clone calling, and kept in-frame beta chains. Merged by CDR3 protein, the rows form single entries marked with the most common genes and DNA. The authors' filters were not applied to this entry. Recorded for this sample are 550,000 to 600,000 distinct CDR3 sequences; more than 13% of them occurred a single time. Around 7% of the sample lies in the top ten.

This receptor was obtained from a woman younger than 30 with Graves' ophthalmopathy. In this chain, TRBV19 is recombined with TRBJ2-5; 10 bases in the middle match TRBD1. The source material was blood. The DNA sequence is given as TGTGCCAGTAGTAGACAGGGGGCTGTCCAAGAGACCCAGTACTTC. The translation is CASSRQGAVQETQYF. The full variable domain, with segments outside the CDR3 supplied by the reference TRBV19 and TRBJ2-5 proteins, appears as DGGITQSPKYLFRKEGQNVTLSCEQNLNHDAMYWYRQDPGQGLRLIYYSQIVNDFQKGDIAEGYSVSREKKESFPLTVTSAQKNPTAFYLCASSRQGAVQETQYFGPGTRLLVL.